This T cell receptor (beta chain) was recovered during a study of T cell responses to AZD1222 COVID-19 vaccine. Looked up from germline, CDR1 is MDHEN and CDR2 is SYDVKM. Trimming took 6 bases from V and 0 from J, leaving 17 bases between them. The CDR3 is 16 amino acids. About this clone: Its specificity is not known.

Using immunoSEQ multiplex PCR, the repertoire was profiled, and TCRdb retains in-frame clones only, with some absent. The sample includes around 110,000 clones, just under 95% of them seen just once. Study-wide findings and caveats: It should be noted that donors were predominantly white British and more often female, and clonal diversity was possibly underestimated. Within unmutated variant regions lay the reported targets of nearly half of spike-specific TCRs. It was only after the peak T cell response that any repertoires were sampled.

This chain uses TRBV28 with TRBJ1-2, with D uncertain. This specimen was peripheral blood, taken on day 0 of AZD1222 vaccination. This clonotype originated in an adult in good health. In nucleotides, the CDR3 is TGTGCCAGCAGCCCCTTCGGAGACACCGCTAACTATGGCTACACCTTC. This translates into CASSPFGDTANYGYTF.